The 9 T cell receptor beta chains presented below share a single source sample, sequenced in a study of a mutant IDH1 vaccine in newly diagnosed glioma. Time point meaning: week 35, safety follow-up. Mutant IDH1 20-mer peptide, at 300 ug, made up each vaccine dose, with topical imiquimod. These TCRs' antigens remain unknown. TCRdb's table, derived via immunoSEQ multiplex PCR, lists solely in-frame clones and lacks some. The repertoire holds about 31,000 clones, about 80% seen once, with approximately 10% in the top ten. Sequencing was performed on PBMCs, taken from a glioma patient whose treatment included an IDH1 peptide vaccine. Every receptor here comes from a middle-aged woman with glioma.

The chain recombines TRBV9 with TRBJ1-2; 8 bases map to TRBD1. With 0 bases clipped from V and 4 bases from J, the junction kept 8 bases outside the gene matches. Germline assignment: CDR1 SGDLS and CDR2 YYNGEE. The CDR3 length is 16 residues. The CDR3 spells CASSVGGTGLGYGYTF. CDR3 nucleotides: TGTGCCAGCAGCGTAGGTGGGACAGGTCTCGGCTATGGCTACACCTTC.

The chain joins TRBV6-5 to TRBJ1-4; TRBD1 matches 9 bases. The CDR3 sequence is 13 residues long. With 4 bases clipped from V and 8 bases from J, the junction kept 2 bases outside the gene matches. CDR1 and CDR2 (germline): MNHEY, SVGAGI. CDR3: CASSSGTGEKLFF. The CDR3 DNA sequence: TGTGCCAGCAGTTCCGGGACAGGGGAAAAACTGTTTTTT.

The rearrangement joins TRBV4-1 to TRBJ2-1; possibly TRBD2 for D (5 bases). The CDR3 totals 17 residues. Germline CDR1 MGHRA, CDR2 YSYEKL. Trimming took 1 base from V and 4 from J, leaving 17 bases between them. The CDR3 spells CASSQVDLGLAYNEQFF. The CDR3 bases are TGCGCCAGCAGCCAAGTGGACCTGGGCCTAGCTTACAATGAGCAGTTCTTC.

V gene TRBV27 combines with J gene TRBJ2-7; D call uncertain. V lost 3 bases and J 3 bases, leaving 9 bases between the germline ends. From germline, CDR1 is MNHEY and CDR2 SMNVEV (reference sequence). This CDR3 region has 13 residues. The CDR3 nucleotides are TGTGCCAGCAGTTTTAAAGTCTTCTACGAGCAGTACTTC. Protein: CASSFKVFYEQYF.

CDR3 residues: CASSPGQGRETQYF. In nucleotides, the CDR3 is TGTGCCAGCAGCCCGGGACAGGGGAGGGAGACCCAGTACTTC. The V and J genes are TRBV7-9 and TRBJ2-5; 10 bases agree with TRBD1. The V and J ends lost 5 bases and 5 bases, in that order; junction bases with no gene match: 5. Germline values: CDR1 SEHNR, CDR2 FQNEAQ (reference sequence). The length of the CDR3 is 14 residues.

This chain joins TRBV9 and TRBJ2-1, with D possibly matching TRBD2 (5 bases). Trimming took off 7 bases at V and 0 bases at J, with 14 bases between the two ends. This CDR3 comprises 15 residues. CDR1 is SGDLS, CDR2 YYNGEE, per germline. The CDR3 loop is CASGREASSYNEQFF. CDR3 bases: TGTGCCAGCGGACGGGAAGCCAGCTCCTACAATGAGCAGTTCTTC.

This chain connects TRBV7-8 to TRBJ2-5; TRBD2 matches 11 bases. CDR3 length: 17 amino acids. V shed 5 bases, J shed 5 bases, and the junction held 13 bases outside the gene matches. Germline loops: CDR1 SGHVS, CDR2 FQNEAQ. CDR3 bases: TGTGCCAGCAGCCCCCGTAGAGTAGCGGGGGGGCGGGAGACCCAGTACTTC. It yields the protein CASSPRRVAGGRETQYF.

The chain recombines TRBV25-1 with TRBJ2-7; possibly TRBD2 for D (5 bases). This CDR3 has 13 amino acids. Between the trimmed V and J ends, which lost 4 bases and 4 bases, there was a span of 11 bases. Germline CDR1 is MGHDK and CDR2 is SYGVNS. The CDR3 coding sequence is TGTGCCAGCAGTGTCGGGATCATTTACGAGCAGTACTTC. Protein product: CASSVGIIYEQYF.

The chain combines TRBV6-6 with TRBJ2-3; D gene uncertain. Deletions cut 4 bases from V and 2 bases from J, with 7 bases between. The CDR3 runs 13 residues. Germline CDR1 is MNHNY and CDR2 is SVGAGI (reference sequence). This CDR3 is CASSSAVTDTQYF. CDR3 DNA: TGTGCCAGCAGTTCCGCTGTCACAGATACGCAGTATTTT.